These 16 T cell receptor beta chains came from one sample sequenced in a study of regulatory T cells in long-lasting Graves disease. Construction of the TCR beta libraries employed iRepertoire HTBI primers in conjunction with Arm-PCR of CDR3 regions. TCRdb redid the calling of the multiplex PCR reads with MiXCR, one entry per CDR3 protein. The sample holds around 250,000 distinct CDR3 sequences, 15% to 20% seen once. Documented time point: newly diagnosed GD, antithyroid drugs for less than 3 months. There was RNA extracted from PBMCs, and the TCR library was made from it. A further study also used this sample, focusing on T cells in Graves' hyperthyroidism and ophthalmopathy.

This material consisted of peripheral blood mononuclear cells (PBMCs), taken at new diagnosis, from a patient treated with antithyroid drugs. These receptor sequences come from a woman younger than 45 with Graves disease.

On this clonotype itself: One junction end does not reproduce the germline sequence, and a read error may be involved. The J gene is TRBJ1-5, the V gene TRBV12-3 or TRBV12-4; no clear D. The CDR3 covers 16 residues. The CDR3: CASSLEGGQLNQPQHF. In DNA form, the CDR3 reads TGTGCCAGCAGCTTAGAAGGCGGGCAGTTAAATCAGCCCCAGCATTTT.

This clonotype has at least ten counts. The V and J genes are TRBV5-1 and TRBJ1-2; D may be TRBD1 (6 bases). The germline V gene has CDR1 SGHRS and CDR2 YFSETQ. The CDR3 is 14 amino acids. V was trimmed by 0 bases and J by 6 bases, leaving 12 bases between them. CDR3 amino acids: CASSLDRDSHGYTF. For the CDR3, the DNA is TGCGCCAGCAGCTTGGACAGGGATTCTCATGGCTACACCTTC.

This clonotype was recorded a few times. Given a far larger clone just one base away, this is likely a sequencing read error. The CDR3 sequence is CASGSIPTSGAGGTQYF. The CDR3, as DNA: TGTGCCAGCGGCTCGATCCCGACTAGCGGGGCCGGCGGAACCCAGTACTTC. V and J are TRBV11-2 and TRBJ2-5; 11 bases line up with TRBD2. V lost 8 bases, J lost 8 bases, and 19 bases stayed unmatched. Germline V gene lookup returns CDR1 SGHAT and CDR2 FQNNGV. The CDR3 length is 17 residues.

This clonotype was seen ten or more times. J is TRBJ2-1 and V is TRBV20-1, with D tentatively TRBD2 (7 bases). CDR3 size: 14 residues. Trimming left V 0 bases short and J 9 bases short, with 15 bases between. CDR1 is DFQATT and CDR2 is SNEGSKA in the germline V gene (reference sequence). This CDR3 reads CSARDPGGQGEQFF. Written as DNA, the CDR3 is TGCAGTGCTAGAGATCCCGGGGGGCAGGGTGAGCAGTTCTTC.

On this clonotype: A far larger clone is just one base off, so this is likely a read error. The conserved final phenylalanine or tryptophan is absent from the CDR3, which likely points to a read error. CDR3 in DNA: TGTGCCACTGCGGGGGCGTCTGACACTGAAGCTTTCATT. Amino acids: CATAGASDTEAFI. V usage is TRBV2 and J usage is TRBJ2-3, with a possible D match to TRBD1 (6 bases). Gene TRBJ1-1 matches the end of the DNA better, so the J call may be wrong. This CDR3 region has 13 residues. CDR1 and CDR2 (germline): SNHLY, FYNNEI.

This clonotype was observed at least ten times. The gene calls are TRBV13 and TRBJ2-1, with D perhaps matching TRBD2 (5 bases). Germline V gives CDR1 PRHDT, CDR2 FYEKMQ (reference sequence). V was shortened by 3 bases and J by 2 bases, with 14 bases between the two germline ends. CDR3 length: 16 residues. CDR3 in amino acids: CASSFLASGAYNEQFF. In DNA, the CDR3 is TGTGCCAGCAGCTTCCTAGCTTCGGGCGCCTACAATGAGCAGTTCTTC.

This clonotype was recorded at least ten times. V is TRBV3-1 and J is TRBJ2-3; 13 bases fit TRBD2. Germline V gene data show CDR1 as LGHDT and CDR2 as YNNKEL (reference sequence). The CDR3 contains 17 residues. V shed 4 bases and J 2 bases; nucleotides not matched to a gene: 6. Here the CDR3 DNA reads TGTGCCAGCAGCCCATCTACTAGCGGGGGGGCCACAGATACGCAGTATTTT. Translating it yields CASSPSTSGGATDTQYF.

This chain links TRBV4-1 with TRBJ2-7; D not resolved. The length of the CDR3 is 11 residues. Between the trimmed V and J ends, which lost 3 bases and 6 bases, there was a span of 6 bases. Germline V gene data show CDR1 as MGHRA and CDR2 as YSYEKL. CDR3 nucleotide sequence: TGCGCCAGCAGCCAGGGATTCGAGCAGTACTTC. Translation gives CASSQGFEQYF.

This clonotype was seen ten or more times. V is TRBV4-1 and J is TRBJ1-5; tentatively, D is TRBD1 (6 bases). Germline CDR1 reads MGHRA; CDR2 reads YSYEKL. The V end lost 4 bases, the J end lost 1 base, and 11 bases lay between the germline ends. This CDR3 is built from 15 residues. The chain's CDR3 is CASSPQGLSNQPQHF. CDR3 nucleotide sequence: TGCGCCAGCAGCCCACAGGGCTTAAGCAATCAGCCCCAGCATTTT.

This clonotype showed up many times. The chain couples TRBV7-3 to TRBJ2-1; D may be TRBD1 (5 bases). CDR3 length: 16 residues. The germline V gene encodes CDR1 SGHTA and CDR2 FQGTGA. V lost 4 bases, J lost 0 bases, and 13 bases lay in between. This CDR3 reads CASSSLTASSYNEQFF. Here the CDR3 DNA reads TGTGCCAGCAGCTCGTTGACAGCAAGCTCCTACAATGAGCAGTTCTTC.

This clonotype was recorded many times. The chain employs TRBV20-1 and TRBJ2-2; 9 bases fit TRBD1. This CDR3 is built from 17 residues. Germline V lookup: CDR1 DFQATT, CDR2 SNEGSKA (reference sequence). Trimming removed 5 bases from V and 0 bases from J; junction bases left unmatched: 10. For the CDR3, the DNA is TGCAGTGCTCGTTGGACAGGGGATAACGCGAACACCGGGGAGCTGTTTTTT. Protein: CSARWTGDNANTGELFF.

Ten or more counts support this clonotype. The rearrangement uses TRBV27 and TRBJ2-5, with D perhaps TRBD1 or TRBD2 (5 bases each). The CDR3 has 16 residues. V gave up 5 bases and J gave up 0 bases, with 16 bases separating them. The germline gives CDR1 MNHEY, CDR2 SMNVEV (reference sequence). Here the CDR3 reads CASSPTSGPYQETQYF. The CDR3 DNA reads TGTGCCAGCAGTCCTACCTCGGGACCGTACCAAGAGACCCAGTACTTC.

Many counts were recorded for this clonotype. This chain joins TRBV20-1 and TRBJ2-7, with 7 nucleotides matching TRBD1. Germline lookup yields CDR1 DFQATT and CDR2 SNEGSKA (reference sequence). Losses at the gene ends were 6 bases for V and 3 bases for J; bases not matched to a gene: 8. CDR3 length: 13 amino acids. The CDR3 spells CSAPNRDSYEQYF. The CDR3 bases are TGCAGTGCACCGAACCGGGACAGCTACGAGCAGTACTTC.

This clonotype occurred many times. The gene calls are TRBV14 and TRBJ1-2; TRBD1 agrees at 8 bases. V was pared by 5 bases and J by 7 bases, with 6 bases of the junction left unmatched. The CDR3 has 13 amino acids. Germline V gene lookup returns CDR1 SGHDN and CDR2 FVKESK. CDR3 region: CASSDETGAGYTF. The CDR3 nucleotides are TGTGCCAGCAGCGATGAGACAGGGGCTGGCTACACCTTC.

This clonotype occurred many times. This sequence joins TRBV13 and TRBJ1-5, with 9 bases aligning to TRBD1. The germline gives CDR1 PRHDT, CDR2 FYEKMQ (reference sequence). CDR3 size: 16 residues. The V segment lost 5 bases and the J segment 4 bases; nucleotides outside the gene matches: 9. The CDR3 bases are TGTGCCAGCAGCGCCAACAGGGGGCGAGGTAATCAGCCCCAGCATTTT. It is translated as CASSANRGRGNQPQHF. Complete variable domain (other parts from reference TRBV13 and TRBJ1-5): AAGVIQSPRHLIKEKRETATLKCYPIPRHDTVYWYQQGPGQDPQFLISFYEKMQSDKGSIPDRFSAQQFSDYHSELNMSSLELGDSALYFCASSANRGRGNQPQHFGDGTRLSIL.

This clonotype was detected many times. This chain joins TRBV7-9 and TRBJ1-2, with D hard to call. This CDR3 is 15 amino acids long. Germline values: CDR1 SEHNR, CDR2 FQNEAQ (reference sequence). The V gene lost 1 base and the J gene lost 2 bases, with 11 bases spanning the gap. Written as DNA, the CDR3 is TGTGCCAGCAGCTTAGGTTTCACCGTAAACTATGGCTACACCTTC. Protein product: CASSLGFTVNYGYTF.